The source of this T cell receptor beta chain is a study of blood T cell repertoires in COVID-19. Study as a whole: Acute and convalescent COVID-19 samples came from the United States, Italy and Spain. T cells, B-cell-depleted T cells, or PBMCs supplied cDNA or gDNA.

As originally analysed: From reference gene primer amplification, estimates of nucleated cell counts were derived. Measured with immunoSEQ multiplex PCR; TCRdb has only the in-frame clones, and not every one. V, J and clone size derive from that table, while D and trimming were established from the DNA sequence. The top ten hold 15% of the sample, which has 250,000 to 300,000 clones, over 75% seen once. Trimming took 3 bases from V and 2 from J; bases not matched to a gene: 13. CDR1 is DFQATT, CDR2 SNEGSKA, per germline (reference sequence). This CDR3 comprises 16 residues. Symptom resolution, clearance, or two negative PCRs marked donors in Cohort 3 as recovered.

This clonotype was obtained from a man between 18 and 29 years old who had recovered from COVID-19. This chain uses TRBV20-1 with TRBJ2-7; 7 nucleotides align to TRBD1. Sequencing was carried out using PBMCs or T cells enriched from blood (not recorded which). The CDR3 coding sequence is TGCAGTGCTAGTGCCCCCTACAGGGGTGACGCCTACGAGCAGTACTTC. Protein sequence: CSASAPYRGDAYEQYF.